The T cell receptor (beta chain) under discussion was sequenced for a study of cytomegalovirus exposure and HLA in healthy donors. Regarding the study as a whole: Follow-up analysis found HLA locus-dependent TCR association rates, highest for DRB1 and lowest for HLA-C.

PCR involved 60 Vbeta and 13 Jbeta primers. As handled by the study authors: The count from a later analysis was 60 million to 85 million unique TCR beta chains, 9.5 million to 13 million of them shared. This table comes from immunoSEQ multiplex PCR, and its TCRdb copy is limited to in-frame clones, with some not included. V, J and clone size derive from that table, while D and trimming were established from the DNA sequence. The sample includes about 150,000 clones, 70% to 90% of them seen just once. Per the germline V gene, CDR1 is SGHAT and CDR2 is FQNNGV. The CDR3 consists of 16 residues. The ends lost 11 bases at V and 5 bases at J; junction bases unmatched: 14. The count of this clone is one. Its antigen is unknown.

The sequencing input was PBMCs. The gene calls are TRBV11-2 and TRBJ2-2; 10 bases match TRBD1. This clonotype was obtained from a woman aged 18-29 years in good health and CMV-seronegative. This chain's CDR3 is CAGKRGTGDRTGELFF. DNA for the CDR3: TGTGCCGGGAAGAGGGGGACAGGGGATCGGACCGGGGAGCTGTTTTTT.